This TCR beta chain was captured in a study of CD8 T cells in ankylosing spondylitis. Overall study findings and caveats: Significant enrichment of disease-linked clones was reportedly seen in matched ankylosing spondylitis synovial fluid. CD8+ disease-linked clones were present at relatively low frequencies in blood. A TCR beta motif of roughly eight highly homologous variants appeared characteristic of ankylosing spondylitis blood.

TCRdb itself ran the 5' RACE reads through MiXCR, one entry per CDR3 protein. Of around 150,000 distinct CDR3 sequences listed, 5.5% to 7.5% are singletons. This clonotype was counted ten times or more. The antigen remains unidentified. This CDR3 is 16 amino acids long. In germline, CDR1 is SGHTA, CDR2 FQGNSA. After removal of 1 base from V and 7 bases from J, the junction contained 7 bases not matched to a gene. Source material: blood, either unsorted or a sorted T cell fraction (not recorded which). The chain joins TRBV7-2 to TRBJ2-1; 10 bases map to TRBD2. This TCR came from a female donor with ankylosing spondylitis or in good health (not recorded which). CDR3 region: CASSLEQASGGNEQFF. The DNA of the CDR3 is TGTGCCAGCAGCTTAGAGCAGGCTAGCGGGGGAAATGAGCAGTTCTTC.